Shown below are 27 T cell receptor beta chains from a single sample sequenced in a study of blood T cell repertoires in COVID-19 (dated by TCRdb to 2020 to 2022). Library preparation was by the immunoSEQ multiplex PCR assay. TCRdb limited this immuneACCESS table to in-frame rearrangements with V and J called. A share of clones is missing; checked studies link under half to unresolved V genes, and the rest is unexplained. This sample holds about 88,000 clones; 85% to 95% were observed only once. The biggest ten clones account for around 1.6% of the sample. Sample: peripheral blood. These TCRs come from a man in his sixties with acute or convalescent COVID-19.

V and J are TRBV18 and TRBJ1-3; 7 positions agree with TRBD1. With 6 bases clipped from V and 0 bases from J, the junction kept 5 bases outside the gene matches. Germline assignment: CDR1 KGHSH and CDR2 LQKENI. CDR3 length: 15 residues. CDR3 amino acids: CASSRDRDSGNTIYF. The CDR3 nucleotides are TGTGCCAGCTCTCGCGACAGGGACTCTGGAAACACCATATATTTT.

The chain uses TRBV10-2 and TRBJ2-3; 16 nucleotides align to TRBD2. The V gene's germline CDR1 is WSHSY and CDR2 SAAADI. The CDR3 consists of 18 residues. J lost 9 bases, V lost 5 bases, and 14 bases had no gene match. CDR3 sequence: CASSLGTSGRGPPETQYF. The CDR3 region has the DNA TGCGCCAGCAGTTTAGGGACTAGCGGGAGGGGTCCACCGGAGACGCAGTATTTT.

CDR3 bases: TGTGCCAGCTCACTCCCAACAGATACGCAGTATTTT. This sequence encodes CASSLPTDTQYF. This chain links TRBV18 with TRBJ2-3; D unresolved. This CDR3 comprises 12 residues. Between the trimmed V and J ends, which lost 4 bases and 3 bases, there was a span of 5 bases. CDR1 KGHSH and CDR2 LQKENI come from the germline V gene.

This sequence joins TRBV29-1 and TRBJ2-7, with 7 bases matching TRBD1. From germline, CDR1 is SQVTM and CDR2 ANQGSEA. The V gene end was trimmed by 2 bases and the J gene end by 9 bases; junction bases not matched to a gene: 10. CDR3 length: 13 residues. This CDR3 is CSVERGQGDTQYF. The CDR3 nucleotides read TGCAGCGTTGAAAGGGGTCAGGGGGATACGCAGTACTTC.

V usage is TRBV7-9 and J usage is TRBJ2-2; D unresolved. CDR1 and CDR2 (germline): SEHNR, FQNEAQ (reference sequence). Trimming took off 4 bases at V and 13 bases at J, with 13 bases between the two ends. CDR3 length: 12 residues. The CDR3 bases are TGTGCCAGCAGCTCTACGGTTGCAGGGCTGTTTTTT. It translates to CASSSTVAGLFF.

This chain uses TRBV5-1 with TRBJ1-6, with 9 bases matching TRBD1. This CDR3 spans 16 amino acids. The junction had 6 bases not matched to a gene; V was cut back by 3 bases and J by 5 bases. Germline V gene sequence: CDR1 SGHRS, CDR2 YFSETQ. The DNA for the CDR3 is TGCGCCAGCAGCTGGGCTGGGACAGGGAATAATTCACCCCTCCACTTT. Its translation is CASSWAGTGNNSPLHF.

The chain joins TRBV5-6 to TRBJ1-2; 7 bases line up with TRBD1. Germline trimming cut 3 bases from V and 8 bases from J; bases unmatched to any gene: 7. In germline, CDR1 is SGHDT, CDR2 YYEEEE. This CDR3 comprises 13 residues. CDR3 sequence: CASSSPQDRGYTF. DNA of the CDR3: TGTGCCAGCAGCTCCCCCCAGGACAGGGGCTACACCTTC.

J is TRBJ2-7 and V is TRBV6-2 or TRBV6-3; D might be TRBD1 (6 bases). The CDR3 is 17 amino acids. In germline, CDR1 is MNHEY, CDR2 SVGEGT. Between the trimmed V and J ends, which lost 2 bases and 3 bases, there was a span of 20 bases. CDR3 protein: CASSYRGSGTRLYEQYF. The CDR3 region has the DNA TGTGCCAGCAGTTACCGAGGGTCCGGGACAAGACTCTACGAGCAGTACTTC.

This chain connects TRBV7-2 to TRBJ2-3, with no clear D. V lost 5 bases and J lost 5, with 26 bases in between. The V gene's germline CDR1 is SGHTA and CDR2 FQGNSA. The length of the CDR3 is 18 residues. The CDR3 spells CASSQTWATQMVEDTQYF. The DNA of the CDR3 is TGTGCCAGCAGCCAGACGTGGGCTACACAAATGGTAGAAGATACGCAGTATTTT. Looking up the rest from reference TRBV7-2 and TRBJ2-3 gives the full variable domain: GAGVSQSPSNKVTEKGKDVELRCDPISGHTALYWYRQSLGQGLEFLIYFQGNSAPDKSGLPSDRFSAERTGGSVSTLTIQRTQQEDSAVYLCASSQTWATQMVEDTQYFGPGTRLTVL.

The V call is TRBV3-1 (or the pseudogene TRBV3-2), the J call TRBJ2-3; possibly TRBD1 for D (6 bases). The CDR3 is 14 amino acids. Trimming removed 1 base at V and 1 base at J, with 6 bases between. CDR1 is LGHDT, CDR2 YNNKEL, per germline (reference sequence). DNA for the CDR3: TGTGCCAGCAGCCAAGGACAGGGCACAGATACGCAGTATTTT. Translated, it gives CASSQGQGTDTQYF.

The gene calls are TRBV28 and TRBJ2-7; 7 nucleotides line up with TRBD2. J gave up 4 bases and V 2 bases, and 2 bases lay outside the gene matches. CDR1 and CDR2 from the germline V gene are MDHEN and SYDVKM. The CDR3 totals 13 residues. The DNA for the CDR3 is TGTGCCAGCAGTTTAAGCGGGACTTACGAGCAGTACTTC. As protein: CASSLSGTYEQYF.

The chain combines TRBV11-2 with TRBJ1-1; the match to TRBD1 covers 8 bases. V gave up 5 bases and J gave up 5 bases; unmatched junction bases: 4. The length of the CDR3 is 13 residues. Germline values: CDR1 SGHAT, CDR2 FQNNGV. The CDR3 DNA reads TGTGCCAGCAGCGCGGACAGGGTAACTGAAGCTTTCTTT. Encoded protein: CASSADRVTEAFF.

The J gene is TRBJ1-5, the V gene TRBV7-9, with no clear D. With 7 bases removed from V and 3 bases from J, the gap between germline ends came to 7 bases. This CDR3 has 12 residues. Germline V CDR1 and CDR2: SEHNR, FQNEAQ (reference sequence). The CDR3 is CASTLDNQPQHF. The CDR3 DNA reads TGTGCCAGCACCCTAGACAATCAGCCCCAGCATTTT. Together with reference TRBV7-9 and TRBJ1-5, the CDR3 gives the full variable domain: DTGVSQNPRHKITKRGQNVTFRCDPISEHNRLYWYRQTLGQGPEFLTYFQNEAQLEKSRLLSDRFSAERPKGSFSTLEIQRTEQGDSAMYLCASTLDNQPQHFGDGTRLSIL.

The genes are TRBV18 and TRBJ1-2; the match to TRBD1 covers 9 bases. This CDR3 region has 16 residues. V dropped 6 bases and J dropped 2; count of bases not matched to a gene: 10. CDR1 is KGHSH, CDR2 LQKENI, per germline. CDR3 loop: CASSFGPGQGNYGYTF. The CDR3 DNA reads TGTGCCAGCTCCTTCGGACCGGGACAGGGCAACTATGGCTACACCTTC.

There are a few counts of this clone. V gene TRBV7-2 combines with J gene TRBJ1-2; TRBD1 matches 8 bases. The V and J ends lost 2 bases and 8 bases, in that order; junction bases with no gene match: 7. CDR3 length: 14 residues. Germline V gene lookup returns CDR1 SGHTA and CDR2 FQGNSA. Here the CDR3 DNA reads TGTGCCAGCAGCTTAACCGGACAGGGAGCAGGCTACACCTTC. Its protein product is CASSLTGQGAGYTF.

The chain uses TRBV11-2 and TRBJ2-7, with D possibly TRBD2 on 6 matching bases. The germline V and J ends were trimmed by 5 bases and 2 bases, with 13 bases remaining between them. The germline V gene encodes CDR1 SGHAT and CDR2 FQNNGV. The CDR3 totals 14 residues. CDR3 amino acids: CASSPRDGTYEQYF. The CDR3 DNA reads as TGTGCCAGCAGCCCGCGGGACGGAACCTACGAGCAGTACTTC.

The V gene is TRBV28, the J gene TRBJ1-4; D is unresolved. This CDR3 has 11 amino acids. Trimming left V 8 bases short and J 2 bases short, with 3 bases between. Germline values: CDR1 MDHEN, CDR2 SYDVKM. The CDR3: CASATNEKLFF. The CDR3 region has the DNA TGTGCCAGCGCGACTAATGAAAAACTGTTTTTT. Together with reference TRBV28 and TRBJ1-4, the CDR3 gives the full variable domain: DVKVTQSSRYLVKRTGEKVFLECVQDMDHENMFWYRQDPGLGLRLIYFSYDVKMKEKGDIPEGYSVSREKKERFSLILESASTNQTSMYLCASATNEKLFFGSGTQLSVL.

The CDR3 spells CASSPGTGRANTGELFF. Here the CDR3 DNA reads TGTGCCAGCAGTCCCGGGACAGGGCGCGCGAACACCGGGGAGCTGTTTTTT. The V gene is TRBV6-6, the J gene TRBJ2-2, with 9 bases aligning to TRBD1. Germline V CDR1 and CDR2: MNHNY, SVGAGI (reference sequence). The CDR3 length is 17 residues. The J segment lost 0 bases and the V segment lost 5 bases, leaving 7 bases of the junction unmatched.

The rearrangement joins TRBV25-1 to TRBJ2-7; D is perhaps TRBD1 (6 bases). Germline lookup yields CDR1 MGHDK and CDR2 SYGVNS. The V gene lost 4 bases and the J gene lost 5 bases, with 15 bases spanning the gap. This CDR3 has 14 amino acids. CDR3 in amino acids: CASSGGHRVHEQYF. The CDR3 DNA sequence: TGTGCCAGCAGTGGAGGGCACAGGGTGCACGAGCAGTACTTC.

The J gene is TRBJ2-7, the V gene TRBV27, with 9 bases that match TRBD2. The CDR3 contains 15 residues. V dropped 7 bases and J dropped 2; count of bases not matched to a gene: 9. Germline values: CDR1 MNHEY, CDR2 SMNVEV (reference sequence). The CDR3 here is CASKMSLAGTYEQYF. CDR3 in DNA: TGTGCCAGCAAGATGTCGCTAGCGGGAACCTACGAGCAGTACTTC.

The chain recombines TRBV7-2 with TRBJ2-1; 8 bases match TRBD2. The CDR3 contains 13 residues. V lost 5 bases and J lost 10; bases outside the gene matches: 7. Germline V gives CDR1 SGHTA, CDR2 FQGNSA. In DNA, the CDR3 is TGTGCCAGCAGCGGGGGACTAGTCCTCGAGCAGTTCTTC. It encodes CASSGGLVLEQFF.

The chain is built from TRBV28 and TRBJ1-5; D ambiguous. Germline CDR1 reads MDHEN; CDR2 reads SYDVKM. V lost 2 bases and J 4 bases, leaving 9 bases between the germline ends. The CDR3 extends over 14 amino acids. The DNA for the CDR3 is TGTGCCAGCAGTTTACGTATCCTGAATCAGCCCCAGCATTTT. Its protein product is CASSLRILNQPQHF.

The chain links TRBV2 to TRBJ2-2; D may be TRBD1 (6 bases). Germline V gene data show CDR1 as SNHLY and CDR2 as FYNNEI. V lost 4 bases and J lost 2, with 8 bases in between. This CDR3 has 14 residues. CDR3 sequence (DNA): TGTGCCAGCAGTGCAGGGGCCAACACCGGGGAGCTGTTTTTT. This sequence encodes CASSAGANTGELFF.

The rearrangement links TRBV19 to TRBJ1-3; possible D gene TRBD1, 5 bases. V gave up 0 bases and J gave up 4 bases, with 13 bases separating them. In germline, CDR1 is LNHDA, CDR2 SQIVND (reference sequence). CDR3 length: 16 residues. The CDR3 coding sequence is TGTGCCAGTAGTATAGATCTTGGGGCCTGGGGAAACACCATATATTTT. Protein product: CASSIDLGAWGNTIYF.

The chain combines TRBV12-3 or TRBV12-4 with TRBJ1-2, with 7 positions matching TRBD1. The J segment lost 5 bases and the V segment lost 5 bases, leaving 5 bases of the junction unmatched. The length of the CDR3 is 13 residues. For the CDR3, the DNA is TGTGCCAGCAGTCTTGACAGGGTTTATGGCTACACCTTC. Protein sequence: CASSLDRVYGYTF.

This chain links TRBV19 with TRBJ1-3; tentatively, D is TRBD1 (6 bases). Germline lookup yields CDR1 LNHDA and CDR2 SQIVND (reference sequence). This CDR3 spans 15 amino acids. V dropped 3 bases and J dropped 3 bases, with 12 bases sitting between them. The CDR3 spells CASSIAGGRGNTIYF. The CDR3 region has the DNA TGTGCCAGTAGTATTGCGGGGGGCCGTGGAAACACCATATATTTT.

The gene calls are TRBV24-1 and TRBJ2-3; the match to TRBD2 covers 7 bases. Trimming took 3 bases from V and 1 from J; bases not matched to a gene: 9. This CDR3 is 17 amino acids long. CDR1 is KGHDR, CDR2 SFDVKD, per germline. CDR3 sequence: CATSDPTLADRTDTQYF. The DNA for the CDR3 is TGTGCCACCAGTGATCCAACGCTAGCGGACCGCACAGATACGCAGTATTTT.